Following are 6 T cell receptor beta chains from one sample sequenced in a study of blood T cells in healthy people across ages. Primers used in a second PCR of roughly 6 to 12 cycles were a sample-barcoded 5' primer and a J-beta primer mix. TCRdb fed the 5' RACE reads into MiXCR, producing one record per CDR3 protein. The profile shows 540,000 or so distinct CDR3 sequences, 27% of them singletons. Sequencing used blood. These receptors all come from a woman aged 65 to 85 in good health.

This clonotype has just a few counts. The CDR3 spells CSARDPTATNEKLFF. CDR3 nucleotides: TGCAGTGCTAGAGATCCGACAGCAACTAATGAAAAACTGTTTTTT. V is TRBV20-1 and J is TRBJ1-4, with D perhaps TRBD1 (5 bases). Germline V gene lookup returns CDR1 DFQATT and CDR2 SNEGSKA (reference sequence). The CDR3 runs 15 residues. V was pared by 0 bases and J by 0 bases, with 8 bases between.

The chain employs TRBV7-2 and TRBJ1-6; the match to TRBD1 covers 7 bases. Losses at the gene ends were 5 bases for V and 8 bases for J; bases not matched to a gene: 6. The CDR3 is made up of 14 amino acids. Germline lookup yields CDR1 SGHTA and CDR2 FQGNSA. This chain's CDR3 is CASSPTGLYSPLHF. The CDR3 region has the DNA TGTGCCAGCAGCCCGACAGGGCTTTATTCACCCCTCCACTTT.

This clonotype was observed a handful of times. V is TRBV20-1 and J is TRBJ1-2; TRBD1 might be the D (6 bases). The V and J ends lost 3 bases and 2 bases respectively, with 10 bases between them. The CDR3 is 13 amino acids. Per the germline V gene, CDR1 is DFQATT and CDR2 is SNEGSKA (reference sequence). CDR3 sequence: CSASPGQNYGYTF. The CDR3 region has the DNA TGCAGTGCTAGCCCCGGACAGAACTATGGCTACACCTTC.

V usage is TRBV4-3 and J usage is TRBJ2-4; D is tentatively TRBD1 or TRBD2 (5 bases each). The germline V and J ends were trimmed by 1 base and 7 bases, with 5 bases remaining between them. The CDR3 has 12 residues. Germline V gene data show CDR1 as LGHNA and CDR2 as YSLEER. CDR3 residues: CASSQGGNIQYF. In DNA, the CDR3 is TGCGCCAGCAGCCAAGGGGGGAACATTCAGTACTTC.

This clonotype was seen more than once but under ten times. The J gene is TRBJ1-2, the V gene TRBV27; 7 bases match TRBD1. Germline trimming cut 6 bases from V and 5 bases from J; bases unmatched to any gene: 9. Germline V gives CDR1 MNHEY, CDR2 SMNVEV (reference sequence). This CDR3 has 14 amino acids. CDR3 nucleotides: TGTGCCAGCAGCCCCAGGGGGTGGGGGTATGGCTACACCTTC. It specifies CASSPRGWGYGYTF.

This clonotype was detected only a few times. The chain employs TRBV20-1 and TRBJ1-1, with a possible D match to TRBD1 (5 bases). CDR1 DFQATT and CDR2 SNEGSKA come from the germline V gene (reference sequence). This CDR3 is built from 13 residues. The germline V and J ends were trimmed by 0 bases and 7 bases, with 12 bases remaining between them. The CDR3 DNA sequence: TGCAGTGCTAGAGATGTAGGGGCGGGTGAAGCTTTCTTT. Its translation is CSARDVGAGEAFF.